This T cell receptor beta chain was identified during a study of CD8 T cells in Susac syndrome. Germline lookup yields CDR1 SGHDN and CDR2 FVKESK. The CDR3 has 18 amino acids. Reverse transcription of about 0.5 to 1 ug RNA used random hexamers. Each CDR3 protein is one row after TCRdb ran MiXCR on the immunoSEQ multiplex PCR reads. The sample holds 85,000 to 90,000 distinct CDR3 sequences, over 85% seen once. With respect to this clonotype: The junction departs from the called germline gene at one end, perhaps through a read error.

The V and J genes are TRBV14 and TRBJ2-5; 8 bases map to TRBD2. The clonotype originates from a human donor in good health. The sequenced sample was CD8+ T cells from PBMCs. DNA for the CDR3: TGTGCCAGCAGCGAAGAAATACGGACTAGCACCATTCAAGAGACCCAGTACTTC. Translating it yields CASSEEIRTSTIQETQYF.